This TCR beta chain was sequenced during a study of T-cell memory formation after mild COVID-19. For the study at large: The two donors had largely donor-specific TCR clusters.

Many counts were recorded for this clonotype. The antigen remains undetermined. The TCR alpha and TCR beta cDNA libraries, bearing sample barcodes and UMIs, were generated by 5'RACE using constant-segment primers. Each CDR3 protein gets one entry after TCRdb re-called the 5' RACE reads with MiXCR. The sample shows almost 350,000 distinct CDR3 sequences, under 25% of them seen only once. Study observations and caveats: Whereas later expanders leaned CD4+, clones contracting day 15 to 85 showed a balanced CD4/CD8 makeup.

This CDR3 comprises 14 residues. V shed 4 bases and J 2 bases; nucleotides not matched to a gene: 3. Germline CDR1 SGHRS, CDR2 YFSETQ. Sequences were obtained from PBMCs or a T cell subset sorted from them (not recorded which). The TCR was taken from a man aged 18 to 29 who had mild COVID-19 (a few samples of this study predate the infection). Cell type and time point are not known. The V call is TRBV5-1, the J call TRBJ1-3, with 7 nucleotides matching TRBD1. For the CDR3, the DNA is TGCGCCAGCAGCCCGGGGACAGCTGGAAACACCATATATTTT. It codes for CASSPGTAGNTIYF.